A selection of T cell receptor beta chains follows, all from one sample in a study of Ad26.COV2.S vaccination and SARS-CoV-2 variants. TCRdb keeps only in-frame clones here, not all; method: immunoSEQ multiplex PCR. The sample has around 350,000 clones, around 90% seen once. The source material was peripheral blood, sampled after recovery from COVID-19. The origin of the receptors is a human donor who had recovered from COVID-19. The CDR3 runs from the conserved cysteine through the conserved F or W. A D gene is named only where the DNA matches it firmly. Some rows mark clone size as missing; the rest say once, few, many or name a class of expanded clone.

once	TRBD1	TRBV5-4	13	TRBJ2-5	CASMAQGEETQYF	TGTGCCAGCATGGCCCAGGGGGAAGAGACCCAGTACTTC
.	.	TRBV27	16	TRBJ2-1	CVSSSSLDGVRDEQFF	TGTGTCAGCAGTAGCTCCCTTGATGGGGTACGAGATGAGCAGTTCTTC
few	.	TRBV6-1	16	TRBJ1-5	CASSAHYRDTNQPQHF	TGTGCCAGCAGTGCCCACTACCGGGACACCAATCAGCCCCAGCATTTT
.	.	TRBV28	13	TRBJ1-4	CASSLGGWEKLFF	TGTGCCAGCAGTTTAGGGGGATGGGAAAAACTGTTTTTT
.	.	TRBV10-3	16	TRBJ1-2	CAISEVRHRIGGGYTF	TGTGCCATCAGTGAGGTCCGGCACAGAATCGGGGGTGGCTACACCTTC
once	TRBD1	TRBV2	16	TRBJ1-5	CASSEPGTGYNQPQHF	TGTGCCAGCAGTGAACCCGGGACAGGTTATAATCAGCCCCAGCATTTT
.	.	TRBV4-2	16	TRBJ2-1	CASSQEGGISYNEQFF	TGTGCCAGCAGCCAAGAGGGGGGAATCTCCTACAATGAGCAGTTCTTC
.	.	TRBV9	18	TRBJ2-2	CASSVGPTASYSTGELFF	TGTGCCAGCAGCGTTGGGCCCACCGCCTCATATAGTACCGGGGAGCTGTTTTTT
.	TRBD2	TRBV18	15	TRBJ2-7	CASSPALAGLNEQYF	TGTGCCAGCTCACCAGCCCTAGCGGGGTTAAACGAGCAGTACTTC
.	.	TRBV27	14	TRBJ1-2	CASSLNGPNYGYTF	TGTGCCAGCAGTTTAAACGGTCCTAACTATGGCTACACCTTC
.	.	TRBV3-1/TRBV3-2	14	TRBJ1-1	CASSPPQLNTEAFF	TGTGCCAGCAGCCCGCCCCAGCTGAACACTGAAGCTTTCTTT
.	.	TRBV5-1	14	TRBJ1-1	CASSLGEGNTEAFF	TGCGCCAGCAGCCTCGGTGAGGGGAACACTGAAGCTTTCTTT
.	.	TRBV6-6	15	TRBJ1-1	CASSSLAGRNTEAFF	TGTGCCAGCAGTAGTTTGGCGGGACGGAACACTGAAGCTTTCTTT
.	TRBD2	TRBV27	16	TRBJ2-1	CASSLSPLAGYGEQFF	TGTGCCAGCAGTTTATCGCCCCTAGCGGGCTACGGTGAGCAGTTCTTC
.	.	TRBV6-5	14	TRBJ1-4	CASRRDTTNEKLFF	TGTGCCAGCAGGAGGGACACAACTAATGAAAAACTGTTTTTT
.	.	TRBV6-6	12	TRBJ1-3	CASSAAPPSIYF	TGTGCCAGCTCGGCGGCCCCGCCGTCCATATATTTT
.	TRBD2	TRBV11-2	14	TRBJ2-1	CASNGLAGVNEQFF	TGTGCCAGCAACGGACTAGCGGGAGTCAATGAGCAGTTCTTC
.	TRBD2	TRBV3-1/TRBV3-2	14	TRBJ2-7	CASSQGGVLYEQYF	TGTGCCAGCAGCCAGGGGGGGGTTCTTTACGAGCAGTACTTC
.	TRBD2	TRBV27	15	TRBJ2-3	CASSLLGTSIDTQYF	TGTGCCAGCAGTTTATTAGGGACTAGTATTGATACGCAGTATTTT
.	.	TRBV7-2	15	TRBJ2-1	CASSLVGRVDNEQFF	TGTGCCAGCAGCTTAGTAGGCAGGGTCGACAATGAGCAGTTCTTC
once	TRBD1	TRBV5-6	15	TRBJ1-2	CASSLIGQEHYGYTF	TGTGCCAGCAGCTTGATCGGACAGGAACACTATGGCTACACCTTC
.	.	TRBV9	15	TRBJ2-2	CASSVVGENTGELFF	TGTGCCAGCAGCGTAGTGGGCGAGAACACCGGGGAGCTGTTTTTT
.	TRBD2	TRBV6-2/TRBV6-3	17	TRBJ2-1	CASSFPGLAGAWNEQFF	TGTGCCAGCAGTTTCCCGGGACTAGCGGGGGCGTGGAATGAGCAGTTCTTC
.	.	TRBV9	13	TRBJ2-5	CASSGTFQETQYF	TGTGCCAGCAGCGGGACATTCCAAGAGACCCAGTACTTC
.	.	TRBV5-1	16	TRBJ1-6	CASSLGGGSLNSPLHF	TGCGCCAGCAGCCTGGGGGGGGGCAGCCTTAATTCACCCCTCCACTTT
.	.	TRBV5-5	14	TRBJ2-7	CASSWGVIAKEQYF	TGTGCCAGCAGCTGGGGGGTCATCGCTAAGGAGCAGTACTTC
.	.	TRBV5-4	12	TRBJ2-1	CASSLNGNEQFF	TGTGCCAGCAGCTTGAATGGGAATGAGCAGTTCTTC